These T cell receptor beta chains were read from a single sample in a study of CD8 T cells in Susac syndrome. A single record per CDR3 protein comes from TCRdb applying MiXCR to the immunoSEQ multiplex PCR reads. The table includes 190,000 or so distinct CDR3 sequences, 90% to 95% detected once. The sequenced material came from CD4+ T cells from PBMCs. Receptors were obtained from a human donor with multiple sclerosis. The CDR3 runs from the conserved cysteine through the conserved F or W. Fields, in order: D gene, V gene, J gene, clone size, CDR3 protein, CDR3 DNA. The D gene is left open where the match is weak. Only some rows state a clone size, as once, few, many or a class for expanded clones.

>-|TRBV9|TRBJ2-1|once
CASSVVGRGYNEQFF
TGTGCCAGCAGCGTAGTGGGCAGGGGCTACAATGAGCAGTTCTTC
>-|TRBV7-8|TRBJ1-1|-
CASSLVGRDDTEAFF
TGTGCCAGCAGCTTAGTTGGCAGGGATGACACTGAAGCTTTCTTT
>TRBD1|TRBV29-1|TRBJ2-1|-
CSAADRVNEQFF
TGCAGCGCCGCTGACAGGGTCAATGAGCAGTTCTTC
>-|TRBV24-1|TRBJ2-1|-
CATSDLGGGKGNNEQFF
TGTGCCACCAGTGATTTGGGAGGGGGAAAGGGGAACAATGAGCAGTTCTTC
>-|TRBV28|TRBJ2-3|-
CASSLSGLLADTQYF
TGTGCCAGCAGTTTGTCCGGCCTGTTGGCGGATACGCAGTATTTT
>-|TRBV30|TRBJ1-4|-
CAWSVLKGRGEKLFF
TGTGCCTGGAGTGTGTTGAAAGGAAGGGGTGAAAAACTGTTTTTT
>-|TRBV27|TRBJ1-6|-
CASSFDTGPLHF
TGTGCCAGCAGTTTTGATACAGGGCCCCTCCACTTT
>TRBD2|TRBV4-2|TRBJ2-5|-
CASSQDAGLAGGIRETQYF
TGTGCCAGCAGCCAAGATGCCGGACTAGCGGGGGGGATTCGTGAGACCCAGTACTTC
>-|TRBV20-1|TRBJ1-4|-
CSARDRTGVNEKLFF
TGCAGTGCTAGAGATCGAACAGGAGTTAATGAAAAACTGTTTTTT
>-|TRBV7-9|TRBJ2-3|-
CASVNRGRESTDTQYF
TGTGCCAGCGTCAACCGGGGCCGGGAAAGCACAGATACGCAGTATTTT
>-|TRBV20-1|TRBJ2-1|-
CSARPMSGSYNEQFF
TGCAGTGCTAGGCCAATGTCAGGGTCCTACAATGAGCAGTTCTTC
>-|TRBV12-3/TRBV12-4|TRBJ2-7|once
CASSSGTLLSYEQYF
TGTGCCAGCAGTTCCGGGACTCTCCTCTCCTACGAGCAGTACTTC
>-|TRBV2|TRBJ1-1|-
CAIPRTVNTEAFF
TGTGCCATCCCCAGGACAGTCAACACTGAAGCTTTCTTT
>TRBD1|TRBV18|TRBJ1-5|once
CASSPQGDRGQPQHF
TGTGCCAGCTCACCACAGGGTGACAGGGGTCAGCCCCAGCATTTT
>-|TRBV9|TRBJ2-5|-
CASSVDGAGPQYF
TGTGCCAGCAGCGTAGACGGCGCCGGGCCCCAGTACTTC
>TRBD1|TRBV9|TRBJ1-1|once
CASSSTGGSAFF
TGTGCCAGCAGCTCAACAGGGGGGTCAGCTTTCTTT
>TRBD2|TRBV5-1|TRBJ2-7|-
CASSPRLAGGGWREQYF
TGCGCCAGCAGCCCCAGACTAGCGGGAGGCGGATGGCGCGAGCAGTACTTC